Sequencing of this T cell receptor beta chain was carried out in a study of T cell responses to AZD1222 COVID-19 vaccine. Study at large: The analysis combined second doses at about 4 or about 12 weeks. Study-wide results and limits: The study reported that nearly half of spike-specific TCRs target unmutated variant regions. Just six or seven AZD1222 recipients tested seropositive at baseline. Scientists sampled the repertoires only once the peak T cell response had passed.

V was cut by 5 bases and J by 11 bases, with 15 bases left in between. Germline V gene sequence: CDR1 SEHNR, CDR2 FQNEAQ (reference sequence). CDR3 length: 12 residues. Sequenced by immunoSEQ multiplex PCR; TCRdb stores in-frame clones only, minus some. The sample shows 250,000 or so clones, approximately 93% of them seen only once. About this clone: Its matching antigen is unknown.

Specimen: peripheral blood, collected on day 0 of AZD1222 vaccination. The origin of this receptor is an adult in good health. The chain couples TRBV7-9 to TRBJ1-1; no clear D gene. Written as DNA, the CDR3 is TGTGCCAGCAGCACCCAAAGGGAGGGTGCTTTCTTT. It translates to CASSTQREGAFF.